This TCR beta chain stems from a study of shared clonotypes between healthy human individuals. Terminally differentiated effector memory CD45RA+ cells were excluded by CCR7 positive selection of CD45RO-negative cells. The method was immunoSEQ multiplex PCR; TCRdb's version includes in-frame clones alone and lacks a portion of them. The sample has about 610,000 clones, roughly 96% seen once. The CDR3 spans 15 residues. Germline V gene lookup returns CDR1 SNHLY and CDR2 FYNNEI. Trimming took off 7 bases at V and 8 bases at J, with 21 bases between the two ends. The sample taken for sequencing was naive CD8+ T cells sorted from blood. The V call is TRBV2, the J call TRBJ2-1, with TRBD2 as a possible D gene (5 bases). The sequence derives from a woman in her thirties in good health. CDR3 region: CASKMDAGTWDEQFF. The CDR3 DNA reads TGTGCCAGCAAGATGGACGCGGGCACATGGGATGAGCAGTTCTTC.